These 5 T cell receptor beta chains were all obtained from the same sample, sequenced in a study of beta chain features in type 1 diabetes. Expressed TCRB transcripts were sequenced because the isolated RNA had all been reverse transcribed beforehand. Only in-frame clones appear in the TCRdb table, and some are missing; sequencing was by immunoSEQ multiplex PCR. The sample lists 350,000 to 450,000 clones, around 15% occurring once. Source material: naive CD4+ T cells from blood. The receptors here all came from a young woman in good health.

The CDR3 is CALAGGPNEKLFF. The CDR3, as DNA: TGTGCCCTGGCAGGGGGGCCTAATGAAAAACTGTTTTTT. The chain combines TRBV30 with TRBJ1-4; 7 bases are shared with TRBD1. CDR1 is GTSNPN and CDR2 is SVGIG in the germline V gene (reference sequence). The CDR3 length is 13 residues. V trimming: 8 bases; J trimming: 3 bases; junction bases outside the gene matches: 6.

The chain couples TRBV5-1 to TRBJ2-1, with 9 bases identical to TRBD2. There are 17 residues in the CDR3. V lost 3 bases and J lost 0; bases outside the gene matches: 7. Germline V gives CDR1 SGHRS, CDR2 YFSETQ. The CDR3 DNA sequence: TGCGCCAGCAGCTACGCCTATAGCGGGGGCTCCTACAATGAGCAGTTCTTC. Translated, it gives CASSYAYSGGSYNEQFF.

A few counts support this clone. The chain carries TRBV7-9 and TRBJ2-7; D may be TRBD2 (6 bases). Trimming stripped 5 bases from V and 7 bases from J, with 9 bases between. This CDR3 has 11 amino acids. Germline lookup yields CDR1 SEHNR and CDR2 FQNEAQ (reference sequence). The CDR3 DNA sequence: TGTGCCAGCAGCCCAGGGAGGGAGCAGTACTTC. This sequence encodes CASSPGREQYF. The whole variable domain, filled in from reference TRBV7-9 and TRBJ2-7, reads DTGVSQNPRHKITKRGQNVTFRCDPISEHNRLYWYRQTLGQGPEFLTYFQNEAQLEKSRLLSDRFSAERPKGSFSTLEIQRTEQGDSAMYLCASSPGREQYFGPGTRLTVT.

This clone was picked up a small number of times. The chain recombines TRBV28 with TRBJ2-7; D is uncertain. Between the trimmed V and J ends, which lost 8 bases and 2 bases, there was a span of 13 bases. CDR1 and CDR2 from the germline V gene are MDHEN and SYDVKM. CDR3 length equals 13 residues. Here the CDR3 reads CASGPGFAYEQYF. CDR3 nucleotide sequence: TGTGCCAGCGGCCCCGGGTTTGCCTACGAGCAGTACTTC. Full variable domain (rest looked up from reference TRBV28 and TRBJ2-7): DVKVTQSSRYLVKRTGEKVFLECVQDMDHENMFWYRQDPGLGLRLIYFSYDVKMKEKGDIPEGYSVSREKKERFSLILESASTNQTSMYLCASGPGFAYEQYFGPGTRLTVT.

The gene calls are TRBV27 and TRBJ2-1; D may be TRBD2 (7 bases). Per germline, CDR1 MNHEY and CDR2 SMNVEV (reference sequence). V was cut by 10 bases and J by 9 bases, with 16 bases left in between. The length of the CDR3 is 12 residues. Written as DNA, the CDR3 is TGTGCCACGGAAGGGGGGGGACTTGAGCAGTTCTTC. Translation gives CATEGGGLEQFF.